This is a list of T cell receptor beta chains from one sample in a study of blood T cell repertoires in COVID-19. TCRdb's table, derived via immunoSEQ multiplex PCR, lists solely in-frame clones and lacks some. The sample shows some 180,000 clones, 76% of them seen only once. Source material: peripheral blood. The origin of the receptors is a woman aged 50 to 65 with active or convalescent COVID-19. The CDR3 runs from the conserved cysteine through the conserved F or W. Each record gives: J gene, V gene, clone size, D gene, CDR3 DNA, CDR3 protein. The D gene is left open where the match is weak. Size values are once, few and many counts, or a class for expanded clones, and some rows have none.

>TRBJ1-1|TRBV7-3|NA|NA
TGTGCCAGCAGCTTAAGTCAGAACACTGAAGCTTTCTTT
CASSLSQNTEAFF
>TRBJ2-1|TRBV4-2|NA|TRBD2
TGTGCCAGCAGCCAAGGGACTAGCTACAATGAGCAGTTCTTC
CASSQGTSYNEQFF
>TRBJ1-4|TRBV6-5|NA|NA
TGTGCCAGCAGTATTTCACGGGCTAATGAAAAACTGTTTTTT
CASSISRANEKLFF
>TRBJ2-1|TRBV6-2/TRBV6-3|many|TRBD2
TGTGCCAGCAGTACCCTTAGCGGGGTCTACAATGAGCAGTTCTTC
CASSTLSGVYNEQFF
>TRBJ1-1|TRBV4-2|many|TRBD1
TGTGCCAGCAGCCAAGACGAGGGGGCAGGGAGCATGAACACTGAAGCTTTCTTT
CASSQDEGAGSMNTEAFF
>TRBJ2-2|TRBV6-5|many|NA
TGTGCCAGCGTTGGGCGGGCGAACACCGGGGAGCTGTTTTTT
CASVGRANTGELFF
>TRBJ2-2|TRBV11-3|many|NA
TGTGCCAGCAGCCATGGGCCAGTCAGGGGCGGGGAGCTGTTTTTT
CASSHGPVRGGELFF
>TRBJ2-1|TRBV2|NA|NA
TGTGCCAGCTCAACAACCGGGACTGTAGCTCGACGGGATCCCCGGGAGCAGTTCTTC
CASSTTGTVARRDPREQFF
>TRBJ2-5|TRBV7-8|NA|TRBD2
TGTGCCAGCAGCTTATTGGCTAGCGGAGGGACCCAGTACTTC
CASSLLASGGTQYF
>TRBJ2-7|TRBV5-1|NA|NA
TGCGCCAGCAGCTTGGTAGCCGGCTCCTACGAGCAGTACTTC
CASSLVAGSYEQYF
>TRBJ1-3|TRBV5-1|NA|NA
TGCGCCAGCAGCCCGGGACACGGCTCTGGAAACACCATATATTTT
CASSPGHGSGNTIYF